Listed below are T cell receptor beta chains from one sample, sequenced in a study of cytomegalovirus exposure and HLA in healthy donors. TCRdb keeps only in-frame clones here, not all; method: immunoSEQ multiplex PCR. The data show some 40,000 clones, with less than 75% seen just once and approximately 12% held by the top ten. The source material was PBMCs. All receptors come from a man aged 60 to 69 in good health and CMV-seropositive. Both conserved end residues are part of each CDR3. D genes are given only for firm matches. Size values are once, few and many counts, or a class for expanded clones, and some rows have none.

v_call	clone_size	d_call	j_call	cdr3_aa	cdr3_nt
TRBV28	.	.	TRBJ1-2	CASSFMVTELNYGYTF	TGTGCCAGCAGTTTTATGGTGACAGAATTAAACTATGGCTACACCTTC
TRBV11-2	.	TRBD2	TRBJ2-7	CASSTAGLTYEQYF	TGTGCCAGCAGCACCGCGGGACTAACTTACGAGCAGTACTTC
TRBV15	once	.	TRBJ2-1	CATSRGLTSYNEQFF	TGTGCCACCAGCAGAGGTCTGACATCCTACAATGAGCAGTTCTTC
TRBV4-1	once	TRBD1	TRBJ1-4	CASSRAGTDEKLFF	TGCGCCAGCAGCCGAGCCGGGACAGATGAAAAACTGTTTTTT
TRBV5-1	.	.	TRBJ2-2	CARDSPNTGELFF	TGCGCCAGAGACAGCCCCAACACCGGGGAGCTGTTTTTT
TRBV6-1	.	TRBD1	TRBJ2-5	CASSAQGLQETQYF	TGTGCCAGCAGTGCACAGGGGCTACAAGAGACCCAGTACTTC
TRBV2	once	TRBD2	TRBJ2-3	CASSGGAGSSTDTQYF	TGTGCCAGCAGTGGGGGAGCGGGATCTAGCACAGATACGCAGTATTTT
TRBV10-3	.	TRBD1	TRBJ1-1	CAICRGQNTEAFF	TGTGCCATTTGCAGGGGGCAGAACACTGAAGCTTTCTTT
TRBV5-4	.	TRBD2	TRBJ2-2	CASSGIGGTGELFF	TGTGCCAGTTCTGGGATCGGGGGGACCGGGGAGCTGTTTTTT
TRBV2	.	.	TRBJ2-7	CASSEGLGRVSYF	TGTGCCAGCAGTGAAGGACTAGGTCGGGTTTCGTACTTC
TRBV6-5	.	.	TRBJ2-1	CASSYSRDEQFF	TGTGCCAGCAGTTACTCCAGGGATGAGCAGTTCTTC
TRBV4-1	few	.	TRBJ2-1	CASSPRGGDNEQFF	TGCGCCAGCAGCCCTAGAGGGGGTGACAATGAGCAGTTCTTC
TRBV28	.	TRBD2	TRBJ2-7	CASSLGLAGAEQYF	TGTGCCAGCAGCCTGGGACTAGCGGGAGCCGAGCAGTACTTC
TRBV10-1	few	TRBD1	TRBJ2-1	CASSLGQGLYNEQFF	TGCGCCAGCAGTCTGGGACAGGGTTTGTACAATGAGCAGTTCTTC
TRBV4-2	once	.	TRBJ2-7	CASSQESGQGSYEQYF	TGTGCCAGCAGCCAAGAATCGGGTCAAGGATCCTACGAGCAGTACTTC
TRBV7-9	.	.	TRBJ1-2	CASSLISRGAGVSYGYTF	TGTGCCAGCAGCTTGATATCCCGTGGGGCAGGGGTTAGCTATGGCTACACCTTC
TRBV30	few	.	TRBJ2-5	CAWSVRGKETQYF	TGTGCCTGGAGTGTAAGGGGTAAGGAGACCCAGTACTTC
TRBV6-5	few	TRBD1	TRBJ2-7	CASSYGGTGLSYEQYF	TGTGCCAGCAGTTACGGCGGGACAGGGTTGTCCTACGAGCAGTACTTC
TRBV16	.	TRBD2	TRBJ2-7	CASSQSSTGGEDF	TGTGCCAGCAGCCAATCTTCGACGGGAGGTGAGGACTTC
TRBV7-2	many	.	TRBJ1-5	CASSLDPPGHNQPQHF	TGTGCCAGCAGCTTAGATCCCCCAGGCCACAATCAGCCCCAGCATTTT
TRBV4-1	.	.	TRBJ1-5	CASSHRFAGNQPQHF	TGCGCCAGCAGCCATAGGTTTGCGGGAAATCAGCCCCAGCATTTT
TRBV27	few	.	TRBJ2-3	CASRWQAKGTDTQYF	TGTGCCAGCAGATGGCAGGCGAAGGGCACAGATACGCAGTATTTT
TRBV2	few	TRBD2	TRBJ2-1	CASSNLAGELNEQFF	TGTGCCAGCAGTAACCTAGCGGGAGAGCTCAATGAGCAGTTCTTC
TRBV6-5	.	.	TRBJ2-1	CASSYNSHEQFF	TGTGCCAGCAGTTACAACAGCCATGAGCAGTTCTTC
TRBV29-1	.	TRBD2	TRBJ2-1	CSVEGLAKHNEQFF	TGCAGCGTTGAAGGACTAGCTAAGCACAATGAGCAGTTCTTC
TRBV2	.	TRBD2	TRBJ2-3	CASRATSGTDTQYF	TGTGCCAGCAGAGCGACTAGCGGAACAGATACGCAGTATTTT
TRBV7-6	.	.	TRBJ2-5	CASSLGGGETQYF	TGTGCCAGCAGCTTAGGAGGGGGAGAGACCCAGTACTTC
TRBV29-1	few	TRBD1	TRBJ1-2	CSVAGQGNYGYTF	TGCAGCGTAGCGGGACAGGGTAACTATGGCTACACCTTC
TRBV7-2	.	.	TRBJ1-2	CASSPSAGKDGYTF	TGTGCCAGCAGCCCTTCAGCAGGGAAGGATGGCTACACCTTC
TRBV5-6	.	.	TRBJ1-4	CASSQTGEKLFF	TGTGCCAGCAGCCAAACCGGTGAAAAACTGTTTTTT
TRBV11-1	.	TRBD2	TRBJ2-1	CASTGEGPYNEQFF	TGTGCCTCAACCGGGGAGGGGCCGTACAATGAGCAGTTCTTC
TRBV23-1	.	TRBD1	TRBJ1-4	CASSQRDRKWRPPEKLFF	TGCGCCAGCAGTCAGCGGGACAGAAAGTGGCGCCCGCCTGAAAAACTGTTTTTT
TRBV7-9	.	.	TRBJ2-1	CASSLGGLNEQFF	TGTGCCAGCAGCTTAGGAGGGTTGAATGAGCAGTTCTTC
TRBV5-1	.	TRBD1	TRBJ1-1	CASSFRQGRYEAFF	TGCGCCAGCAGCTTCAGACAGGGGCGATATGAAGCTTTCTTT
TRBV19	.	.	TRBJ1-1	CASSAARTLNTEAFF	TGTGCCAGTAGTGCGGCCCGAACCTTGAACACTGAAGCTTTCTTT
TRBV5-1	.	TRBD1	TRBJ2-1	CASSLRTGGFYEQFF	TGCGCCAGCAGCTTGCGTACAGGGGGTTTCTATGAGCAGTTCTTC
TRBV7-2	.	.	TRBJ2-3	CASSLERWTDTQYF	TGTGCCAGCAGCTTAGAGAGGTGGACAGATACGCAGTATTTT
TRBV4-1	.	TRBD2	TRBJ2-1	CASSHSGRANEQFF	TGCGCCAGCAGCCATTCCGGGAGGGCCAATGAGCAGTTCTTC
TRBV4-1	.	TRBD1	TRBJ1-5	CASSQEVLRDRGQPQHF	TGCGCCAGCAGCCAAGAGGTGTTGAGGGACAGGGGTCAGCCCCAGCATTTT
TRBV29-1	few	TRBD2	TRBJ2-3	CSVGGLAGVRADTQYF	TGCAGCGTTGGCGGCCTAGCGGGAGTTCGGGCAGATACGCAGTATTTT
TRBV6-4	.	TRBD2	TRBJ2-3	CASRLAGRTTDTQYF	TGTGCCAGCAGATTAGCGGGGCGTACCACAGATACGCAGTATTTT
TRBV2	once	TRBD1	TRBJ1-5	CASREPGGYQPQHF	TGTGCCAGCAGGGAGCCAGGGGGCTATCAGCCCCAGCATTTT
TRBV6-1	.	TRBD2	TRBJ2-2	CASSEYGGGKTGELFF	TGTGCCAGCAGTGAATACGGGGGAGGGAAGACCGGGGAGCTGTTTTTT
TRBV19	.	TRBD1	TRBJ1-1	CASTRTGVENTEAFF	TGTGCCAGTACCCGGACAGGGGTGGAGAACACTGAAGCTTTCTTT
TRBV27	.	TRBD2	TRBJ2-1	CASSLLPGLAGVYNEQFF	TGTGCCAGCAGTTTACTCCCGGGACTAGCGGGGGTTTACAATGAGCAGTTCTTC
TRBV7-8	.	.	TRBJ2-3	CASSLVGSGTDTQYF	TGTGCCAGCAGCTTAGTGGGGTCAGGGACAGATACGCAGTATTTT
TRBV6-5	few	.	TRBJ2-1	CASSSDLDSYNEQFF	TGTGCCAGCAGTTCTGACTTGGATTCCTACAATGAGCAGTTCTTC
TRBV19	.	TRBD1	TRBJ2-5	CASSARQGMPQETQYF	TGTGCCAGTAGTGCGAGACAGGGGATGCCCCAAGAGACCCAGTACTTC